This T cell receptor (beta chain) was documented in a study of post-analysis software for immune sequencing data. Unique molecular identifiers tagged the TCR beta cDNA libraries. Each CDR3 protein is one row after TCRdb ran MiXCR on the PCR reads. Among 650,000 to 900,000 distinct CDR3 sequences, 40% to 55% were seen once, and the ten largest hold roughly 5.2%. About this clonotype: What it binds is unknown.

The CDR3 is 16 amino acids. Germline assignment: CDR1 SGHTA and CDR2 FQGNSA. V shed 6 bases and J shed 5 bases, with 22 bases lying between them. Study observations and caveats: Roughly 5 TRBV segments occurring more often in patients than controls included TRBV5-6, TRBV5-1 and TRBV20-1.

This TCR was recovered from a girl between 10 and 17 years old with multiple sclerosis. The sequencing sample was made of blood. The J gene is TRBJ2-5, the V gene TRBV7-2, with D possibly matching TRBD2 (6 bases). The CDR3 nucleotides are TGTGCCAGCAGTATTCGACCTGGGGCGGGGTGGGAGACCCAGTACTTC. As protein: CASSIRPGAGWETQYF. The whole variable domain, filled in from reference TRBV7-2 and TRBJ2-5, reads GAGVSQSPSNKVTEKGKDVELRCDPISGHTALYWYRQSLGQGLEFLIYFQGNSAPDKSGLPSDRFSAERTGGSVSTLTIQRTQQEDSAVYLCASSIRPGAGWETQYFGPGTRLLVL.